Presented here are 6 T cell receptor beta chains from one specimen sequenced in a study of cytomegalovirus exposure and HLA in healthy donors. 60 Vbeta and 13 Jbeta primers were used in PCR. Sequencing was performed with immunoSEQ multiplex PCR; in TCRdb, only in-frame clones are kept and a portion is missing. The data contain 65,000 to 70,000 clones, 55% to 75% of them singletons. The sample comprised PBMCs. The receptors derive from a woman in her twenties or thirties in good health and CMV-seronegative.

CDR3 in amino acids: CASSPQTTGNYNEQFF. The DNA for the CDR3 is TGTGCCAGCAGCCCACAGACGACAGGGAACTACAATGAGCAGTTCTTC. The V call is TRBV13, the J call TRBJ2-1, with 7 positions matching TRBD1. The germline CDR1 and CDR2 sequences are PRHDT and FYEKMQ (reference sequence). The CDR3 contains 16 residues. The ends lost 5 bases at V and 3 bases at J; junction bases unmatched: 10.

The CDR3 sequence: CASSSGTPNSPLHF. Written as DNA, the CDR3 is TGCGCCAGCAGCTCCGGGACACCAAATTCACCCCTCCACTTT. The V and J genes are TRBV5-1 and TRBJ1-6; D perhaps matches TRBD1 (6 bases). CDR1 is SGHRS and CDR2 is YFSETQ in the germline V gene. CDR3 size: 14 residues. V lost 3 bases and J 7 bases, leaving 11 bases between the germline ends.

This clone was observed a handful of times. The chain carries TRBV18 and TRBJ1-4; TRBD1 matches 7 bases. Germline V gene data show CDR1 as KGHSH and CDR2 as LQKENI. V lost 2 bases, J lost 8 bases, and 5 bases stayed unmatched. The CDR3 is made up of 14 amino acids. The CDR3 sequence is CASSPDRAGEKLFF. The DNA for the CDR3 is TGTGCCAGCTCACCAGACAGGGCGGGAGAAAAACTGTTTTTT.

The rearrangement uses TRBV18 and TRBJ1-5, with 7 bases identical to TRBD1. There are 15 residues in the CDR3. CDR1 and CDR2 (germline): KGHSH, LQKENI. The junction had 8 bases not matched to a gene; V was cut back by 6 bases and J by 3 bases. The chain's CDR3 is CASSPGQLNNQPQHF. The CDR3 region has the DNA TGTGCCAGCTCGCCGGGACAGCTAAACAATCAGCCCCAGCATTTT.

This chain uses TRBV28 with TRBJ2-7; 7 nucleotides align to TRBD1. J gave up 3 bases and V 8 bases, and 4 bases lay outside the gene matches. There are 12 residues in the CDR3. Germline CDR1 MDHEN, CDR2 SYDVKM. Here the CDR3 reads CASGAGGYEQYF. CDR3 sequence (DNA): TGTGCCAGCGGAGCAGGGGGCTACGAGCAGTACTTC.

This clone occurred a few times. Other DNA sequences in the same sample also yield this CDR3. The chain uses TRBV10-3 and TRBJ1-1, with D possibly TRBD1 on 5 matching bases. This CDR3 contains 14 residues. Trimming pared 2 bases from V and 8 bases from J, leaving 15 bases between. CDR1 ENHRY and CDR2 SYGVKD come from the germline V gene. In DNA form, the CDR3 reads TGTGCCATCAGTGAGAGTAGGGGTAGGGCGGAAGCTTTCTTT. This gives the protein CAISESRGRAEAFF.